This TCR beta chain stems from a study of follicular helper T cells after annual influenza vaccination. Whole-study findings and limits: Yearly vaccinations repeatedly recalled conserved clonotypes in ICOS+CD38+ cTfh. ICOS+CD38+ cTfh clonality change tracked circulating plasmablast frequency change. Day 7 ICOS+CD38+ clones were most often found later in ICOS-CD38- cTfh cells.

Points on this clone: Its antigen remains unknown.

Stated time point: 2015-2016 season, 7 days after influenza vaccination. Sequencing used immunoSEQ multiplex PCR; TCRdb keeps in-frame clones, though not all of them. The sample has over 8,500 clones; 80% to 85% are singletons. The CDR3 spans 16 residues. With 0 bases clipped from V and 7 bases from J, the junction kept 8 bases outside the gene matches. Germline CDR1 reads SGHTA; CDR2 reads FQGNSA. This TCR was sampled from an adult who received the influenza vaccine. Sequencing used CXCR5+ CD38- circulating T follicular helper cells from blood, obtained 7 days after influenza vaccination. Subset specified: circulating Tfh, non-naive CD4+CXCR5+PD-1+ (ICOS+CD38+ or ICOS-CD38-). This rearrangement joins TRBV7-2 to TRBJ2-3, with TRBD2 identical over 9 bases. The CDR3 nucleotides read TGTGCCAGCAGCTTAGCTTTTAGCGGGGGAGGGCATACGCAGTATTTT. Amino acid sequence: CASSLAFSGGGHTQYF. The full variable domain, with the rest looked up from reference TRBV7-2 and TRBJ2-3, is GAGVSQSPSNKVTEKGKDVELRCDPISGHTALYWYRQSLGQGLEFLIYFQGNSAPDKSGLPSDRFSAERTGGSVSTLTIQRTQQEDSAVYLCASSLAFSGGGHTQYFGPGTRLTVL.